This TCR beta chain was obtained from a study of tumor-infiltrating lymphocytes in oesophageal squamous cell carcinoma. TCRdb re-called the PCR reads with MiXCR, one entry per CDR3 protein. The sample records 15,000 to 20,000 distinct CDR3 sequences, around 48% being singletons. CDR3 length: 12 residues. The rearrangement uses TRBV12-3 or TRBV12-4 and TRBJ2-5; D gene ambiguous. The J call may be incorrect, as the DNA end agrees better with TRBJ2-7. This TCR was recovered from a female donor with esophageal squamous cell carcinoma. The sample consisted of normal esophageal tissue next to the tumor. CDR3: CASSFSPFEQYF. In DNA form, the CDR3 reads TGTGCCAGCAGTTTTTCCCCGTTCGAGCAGTACTTC.